These 10 T cell receptor beta chains were sequenced from one sample in a study of sequential checkpoint blockade in melanoma. Some clones are missing from TCRdb's copy, which holds only in-frame ones; the method was immunoSEQ multiplex PCR. Of 19,000 or so clones in the sample, around two thirds were seen once. The treatment was: randomized to nivolumab then ipilimumab (arm A) or the reverse (arm B). Material: CD8+ T cells sorted from blood (inferred from file names), obtained from a patient given nivolumab and ipilimumab in sequence. These receptors were collected from a human donor with melanoma.

This clone was seen a few times. This sequence joins TRBV25-1 and TRBJ2-2; no definite D call. The CDR3 covers 14 residues. The germline V gene encodes CDR1 MGHDK and CDR2 SYGVNS. The V gene lost 6 bases and the J gene lost 0 bases, with 8 bases spanning the gap. In DNA, the CDR3 is TGTGCCAGCAGACGTAGATCGAACACCGGGGAGCTGTTTTTT. Residues: CASRRRSNTGELFF.

The chain couples TRBV6-1 to TRBJ2-5; D is unresolved. The CDR3 length is 15 residues. V was trimmed by 3 bases and J by 4 bases, leaving 15 bases between them. Germline values: CDR1 MNHNS, CDR2 SASEGT. CDR3 region: CASSDIVYQTETQYF. CDR3 DNA sequence: TGTGCCAGCAGTGATATCGTCTATCAAACAGAGACCCAGTACTTC.

The chain recombines TRBV9 with TRBJ1-1, with a weak D call TRBD1 (5 bases). CDR3 length: 13 residues. Trimming cost V 4 bases and J 5 bases, with 12 bases left between them. Germline CDR1 is SGDLS and CDR2 is YYNGEE. CDR3 sequence: CASSYGGGTEAFF. CDR3 in DNA: TGTGCCAGCAGCTATGGGGGGGGGACTGAAGCTTTCTTT.

This chain joins TRBV11-2 and TRBJ1-6; 9 positions match TRBD1. There are 15 residues in the CDR3. The trim removed 1 base at V and 7 bases at J, leaving 2 bases unmatched. The germline gives CDR1 SGHAT, CDR2 FQNNGV. The CDR3 coding sequence is TGTGCCAGCAGCTTAGTGGGACAGGGCAATTCACCCCTCCACTTT. It encodes CASSLVGQGNSPLHF. The entire variable domain, with the rest obtained from reference TRBV11-2 and TRBJ1-6, is as follows: EAGVAQSPRYKIIEKRQSVAFWCNPISGHATLYWYQQILGQGPKLLIQFQNNGVVDDSQLPKDRFSAERLKGVDSTLKIQPAKLEDSAVYLCASSLVGQGNSPLHFGNGTRLTVT.

This rearrangement joins TRBV9 to TRBJ2-1; 8 bases fit TRBD2. Looked up from germline, CDR1 is SGDLS and CDR2 is YYNGEE. Trimming took 4 bases from V and 2 from J; bases not matched to a gene: 8. The CDR3 length is 16 residues. As DNA, the CDR3 is TGTGCCAGCAGCCTGAGCCCAGCGGGGGCCTACAATGAGCAGTTCTTC. Translating gives CASSLSPAGAYNEQFF. The full variable domain, with the rest looked up from reference TRBV9 and TRBJ2-1, is DSGVTQTPKHLITATGQRVTLRCSPRSGDLSVYWYQQSLDQGLQFLIQYYNGEERAKGNILERFSAQQFPDLHSELNLSSLELGDSALYFCASSLSPAGAYNEQFFGPGTRLTVL.

The chain uses TRBV27 and TRBJ2-3; TRBD2 matches 10 bases. The trim removed 1 base at V and 4 bases at J, leaving 5 bases unmatched. CDR1 and CDR2 (germline): MNHEY, SMNVEV (reference sequence). The CDR3 is 16 amino acids. CDR3 loop: CASSLWSGGAPDTQYF. The CDR3 nucleotides read TGTGCCAGCAGTTTATGGAGCGGGGGGGCCCCAGATACGCAGTATTTT.

This clone occurred a few times. The chain has TRBV7-2 and TRBJ2-7; 8 nucleotides align to TRBD2. Per germline, CDR1 SGHTA and CDR2 FQGNSA. The V gene end was trimmed by 5 bases and the J gene end by 2 bases; junction bases not matched to a gene: 5. The CDR3 spans 14 residues. The CDR3 nucleotides read TGTGCCAGCAGCCCGGGAGGGAGCCCCTACGAGCAGTACTTC. Its translation is CASSPGGSPYEQYF.

This rearrangement joins TRBV7-3 to TRBJ2-2; unclear D gene. Per germline, CDR1 SGHTA and CDR2 FQGTGA. The CDR3 is 14 amino acids. V was pared by 0 bases and J by 3 bases, with 5 bases between. The CDR3 region has the DNA TGTGCCAGCAGCTTAACTTCAGACACCGGGGAGCTGTTTTTT. Translation gives CASSLTSDTGELFF.

V and J are TRBV6-5 and TRBJ2-1; 7 nucleotides line up with TRBD1. Germline-derived CDR1 and CDR2 are MNHEY and SVGAGI. The CDR3 is made up of 13 amino acids. The junction had 3 bases not matched to a gene; V was cut back by 6 bases and J by 4 bases. CDR3 in DNA: TGTGCCAGCAGGACGGGACAGTACAATGAGCAGTTCTTC. Protein: CASRTGQYNEQFF.

The genes are TRBV4-1 and TRBJ1-2; D is possibly TRBD1 (5 bases). The length of the CDR3 is 14 residues. The germline V gene encodes CDR1 MGHRA and CDR2 YSYEKL. Trimming stripped 0 bases from V and 5 bases from J, with 10 bases between. The CDR3 bases are TGCGCCAGCAGCCAAGAGGCTGGGACTTATGGCTACACCTTC. The encoded protein is CASSQEAGTYGYTF.